The sequence of this T cell receptor beta chain was determined in a study of monozygotic twins with inflammatory bowel disease. From approximately 3.5 ug of total RNA, each TCR library was prepared. TCRdb reprocessed the 5' RACE reads and stores each CDR3 protein as one record, lacking DNA. The repertoire shows 310,000 or so distinct CDR3 sequences; the top ten hold 2% to 2.5%. Points on this clonotype: Its antigen is not known.

Findings of the study overall: No difference in repertoire similarity was seen between concordant and discordant twins, possibly because power was limited. Versus healthy twins, IBD patients showed fewer clonotypes shared with others, especially with disease activity.

Germline V gene lookup returns CDR1 SGHRS and CDR2 YFSETQ. This CDR3 contains 15 residues. Blood was drawn at under 3 ml per donor. The source is a human donor with ulcerative colitis or Crohn's disease, or a healthy co-twin of an affected twin (not recorded which). The chain couples TRBV5-1 to TRBJ2-3. Input material: blood. The CDR3 protein is CASSLARLATDTQYF.